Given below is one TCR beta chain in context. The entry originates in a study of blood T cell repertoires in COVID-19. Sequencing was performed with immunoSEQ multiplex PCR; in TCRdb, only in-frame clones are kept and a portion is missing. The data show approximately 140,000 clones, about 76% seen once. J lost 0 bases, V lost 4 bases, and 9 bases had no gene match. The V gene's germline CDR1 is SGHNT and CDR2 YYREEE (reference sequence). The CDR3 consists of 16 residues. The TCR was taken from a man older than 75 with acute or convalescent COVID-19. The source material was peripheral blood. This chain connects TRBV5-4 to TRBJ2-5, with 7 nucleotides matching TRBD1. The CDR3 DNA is TGTGCCAGCAGCGCAGGGGGTCGGGTAAACCAAGAGACCCAGTACTTC. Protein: CASSAGGRVNQETQYF.